This TCR beta chain came from a study of Ad26.COV2.S vaccination and SARS-CoV-2 variants. This CDR3 is 15 amino acids long. CDR1 is KGHSH and CDR2 is LQKENI in the germline V gene. Trimming took 0 bases from V and 2 from J; bases not matched to a gene: 4. TCRdb keeps only in-frame clones here, not all; method: immunoSEQ multiplex PCR. The sample has hundreds of thousands of clones; about 90% are singletons. To note about this clone: What it recognizes is unknown.

Findings and limits, study-wide: Measures of TCR breadth and depth may have fallen short of total T cell responses.

This TCR derives from a human donor who had recovered from COVID-19. The sequencing used peripheral blood, collected after recovery from COVID-19. The chain has TRBV18 and TRBJ2-7; 7 bases match TRBD1. This chain's CDR3 is CASSPPRGRTYEQYF. The CDR3 DNA sequence: TGTGCCAGCTCACCACCCAGGGGGAGAACCTACGAGCAGTACTTC.